The entry that follows covers one TCR beta chain sequence. Its antigen remains unknown. The CDR3 spans 15 residues. The V and J ends lost 5 bases and 1 base, in that order; junction bases with no gene match: 4. TCRdb used MiXCR to reprocess the 5' RACE reads, holding one entry per CDR3 protein. The profile shows just over 500,000 distinct CDR3 sequences, about 20% of them singletons. This record comes from a study of identical twins. Whole-study findings and limits: Analyses of zero insertions could, in part, be confounded by invariant MAIT and iNKT cells. Compared with unrelated sharing, twin-shared out-of-frame alpha sequences had more low-probability sequences.

The same specimen was also included in a second study, on T cells expressing NK-cell markers. From that study: The authors derived TCR beta repertoires from sorted CD3+CD56+NKG2C+, CD3+CD56+NKG2C- and CD3+CD56-NKG2C+ T cells. T cells sorted in several experiments were restricted to alpha-beta TCR T cells by an anti-gamma-delta TCR antibody.

The source is a woman under 30 in good health. V gene TRBV12-3 or TRBV12-4 combines with J gene TRBJ2-2, with 7 bases that match TRBD2. Sample: CD4+ T cells sorted from blood. This CDR3 reads CASSLGRENTGELFF. In DNA, the CDR3 is TGTGCCAGCAGTCTGGGGAGGGAGAACACCGGGGAGCTGTTTTTT.